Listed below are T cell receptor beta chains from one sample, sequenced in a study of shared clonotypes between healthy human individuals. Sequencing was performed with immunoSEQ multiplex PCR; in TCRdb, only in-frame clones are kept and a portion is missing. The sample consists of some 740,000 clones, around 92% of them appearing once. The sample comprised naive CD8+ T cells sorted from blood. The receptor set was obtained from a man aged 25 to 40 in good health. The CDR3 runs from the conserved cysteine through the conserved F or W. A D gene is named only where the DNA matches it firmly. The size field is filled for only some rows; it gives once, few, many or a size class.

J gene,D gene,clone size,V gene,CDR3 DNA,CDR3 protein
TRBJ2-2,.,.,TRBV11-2,TGTGCCAGCAGCCAGGAGACTAGTTCGGGGACCGGGGAGCTGTTTTTT,CASSQETSSGTGELFF
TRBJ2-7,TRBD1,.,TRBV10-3,TGTGCCATCATACCGGACAGGGTCCCGTACGAGCAGTACTTC,CAIIPDRVPYEQYF
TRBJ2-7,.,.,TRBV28,TGTGCCAGCAGTTTTGAATGGCTTTACGAGCAGTACTTC,CASSFEWLYEQYF
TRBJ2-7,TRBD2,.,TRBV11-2,TGTGCCAGCAGCCCCTATTGGGGTGGGGAGGGCTCCTACGAGCAGTACTTC,CASSPYWGGEGSYEQYF
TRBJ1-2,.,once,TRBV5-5,TGTGCCAGCAGCTTGGAGAGTCGACAGAAAAATAACTATGGCTACACCTTC,CASSLESRQKNNYGYTF
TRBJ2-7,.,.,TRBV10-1,TGCGCCAGCAGTGATTTTAGCGGTTCCTACGAGCAGTACTTC,CASSDFSGSYEQYF
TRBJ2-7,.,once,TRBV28,TGTGCCAGCAGGGAGAGGGATAGCCACGAGCAGTACTTC,CASRERDSHEQYF
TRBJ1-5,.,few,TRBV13,TGTGCCAGCAGCTTAGGGCAGGGTCTCGGGCAGCCCCAGCATTTT,CASSLGQGLGQPQHF
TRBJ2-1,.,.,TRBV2,TGTGCCAGCACCCTATGGGCTAGCAGCAACAATGAGCAGTTCTTC,CASTLWASSNNEQFF
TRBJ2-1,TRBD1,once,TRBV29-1,TGCAGCCTCCGGTCGGGACAGGGATGGAATGAGCAGTTCTTC,CSLRSGQGWNEQFF
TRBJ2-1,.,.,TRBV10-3,TGTGCCATCAGTGAGTCTCAGGGCCCCTACAATGAGCAGTTCTTC,CAISESQGPYNEQFF
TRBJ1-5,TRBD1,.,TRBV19,TGTGCCAGTAGGGACAGGGGGCTAGGTCAGCCCCAGCATTTT,CASRDRGLGQPQHF
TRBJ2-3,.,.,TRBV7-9,TGTGCCGAAGAAGAAGGGGCGGGAAGTTCAGATACGCAGTATTTT,CAEEEGAGSSDTQYF
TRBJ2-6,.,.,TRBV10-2,TGCGCCAGCAGTGAACAGCGCCCGACTAGGGCCAACGTCCTGACTTTC,CASSEQRPTRANVLTF
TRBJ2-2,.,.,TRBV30,TGTGCCTGGCTTCTCTTGGACGGGGGGCGGACCGGGGAGCTGTTTTTT,CAWLLLDGGRTGELFF
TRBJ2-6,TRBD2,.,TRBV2,TGTGCCAGCACCCGACTAGCGGGAGAGCGTGGGGCCAACGTCCTGACTTTC,CASTRLAGERGANVLTF
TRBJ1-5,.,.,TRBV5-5,TGTGCCAGCAGCTTGGTCTCGTATCAGCCCCAGCATTTT,CASSLVSYQPQHF
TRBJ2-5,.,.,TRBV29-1,TGCAGCGTTGTTAGGGACCAAGAGACCCAGTACTTC,CSVVRDQETQYF
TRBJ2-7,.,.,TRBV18,TGTGCCAGCTCACCCGGGGCCTACGAGCAGTACTTC,CASSPGAYEQYF
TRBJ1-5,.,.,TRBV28,TGTGCCAGCAGCTCAGGAGAATCGAGAAATCAGCCCCAGCATTTT,CASSSGESRNQPQHF
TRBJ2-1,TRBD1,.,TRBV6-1,TGTGCCAGCAGTGAACCGAGGGGGCGAGGCAATGAGCAGTTCTTC,CASSEPRGRGNEQFF
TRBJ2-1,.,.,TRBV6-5,TGTGCCAGCAGTTACTCGCTTGACGGCTTCGGTGAGCAGTTCTTC,CASSYSLDGFGEQFF
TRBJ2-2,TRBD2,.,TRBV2,TGTGCCAGCGGGGGAACTTTAAAGCGGGATGGCACCGGGGAGCTGTTTTTT,CASGGTLKRDGTGELFF
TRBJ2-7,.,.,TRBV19,TGTGCCAGTGTGGGCCCGAAGGGCCCCTACGAGCAGTACTTC,CASVGPKGPYEQYF
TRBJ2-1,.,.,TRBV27,TGTGCCAGCACCCACCGGGACCGGAACAATGAGCAGTTCTTC,CASTHRDRNNEQFF
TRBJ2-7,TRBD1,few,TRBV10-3,TGTGCCATCAGTGCGGACAGGGACTCAAACTCCTACGAGCAGTACTTC,CAISADRDSNSYEQYF
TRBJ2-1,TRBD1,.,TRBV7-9,TGTGCCAGCAGCTCCCCCGGGACAGGGGAATGGGATGAGCAGTTCTTC,CASSSPGTGEWDEQFF
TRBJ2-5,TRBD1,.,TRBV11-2,TGTGCCAGCAGCCTGGGACAGGGGAAGGAGACCCAGTACTTC,CASSLGQGKETQYF
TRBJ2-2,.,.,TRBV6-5,TGTGCCAGCAGTTACATCGGGGAGCTGTTTTTT,CASSYIGELFF
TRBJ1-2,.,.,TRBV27,TGTGCCAGCAGTTTTTCCGGGAGGGATGGCTACACCTTC,CASSFSGRDGYTF
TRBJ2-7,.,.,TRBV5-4,TGTGCCAGCAGCTTGGTCGGGGGAAGCTCCTACGAGCAGTACTTC,CASSLVGGSSYEQYF